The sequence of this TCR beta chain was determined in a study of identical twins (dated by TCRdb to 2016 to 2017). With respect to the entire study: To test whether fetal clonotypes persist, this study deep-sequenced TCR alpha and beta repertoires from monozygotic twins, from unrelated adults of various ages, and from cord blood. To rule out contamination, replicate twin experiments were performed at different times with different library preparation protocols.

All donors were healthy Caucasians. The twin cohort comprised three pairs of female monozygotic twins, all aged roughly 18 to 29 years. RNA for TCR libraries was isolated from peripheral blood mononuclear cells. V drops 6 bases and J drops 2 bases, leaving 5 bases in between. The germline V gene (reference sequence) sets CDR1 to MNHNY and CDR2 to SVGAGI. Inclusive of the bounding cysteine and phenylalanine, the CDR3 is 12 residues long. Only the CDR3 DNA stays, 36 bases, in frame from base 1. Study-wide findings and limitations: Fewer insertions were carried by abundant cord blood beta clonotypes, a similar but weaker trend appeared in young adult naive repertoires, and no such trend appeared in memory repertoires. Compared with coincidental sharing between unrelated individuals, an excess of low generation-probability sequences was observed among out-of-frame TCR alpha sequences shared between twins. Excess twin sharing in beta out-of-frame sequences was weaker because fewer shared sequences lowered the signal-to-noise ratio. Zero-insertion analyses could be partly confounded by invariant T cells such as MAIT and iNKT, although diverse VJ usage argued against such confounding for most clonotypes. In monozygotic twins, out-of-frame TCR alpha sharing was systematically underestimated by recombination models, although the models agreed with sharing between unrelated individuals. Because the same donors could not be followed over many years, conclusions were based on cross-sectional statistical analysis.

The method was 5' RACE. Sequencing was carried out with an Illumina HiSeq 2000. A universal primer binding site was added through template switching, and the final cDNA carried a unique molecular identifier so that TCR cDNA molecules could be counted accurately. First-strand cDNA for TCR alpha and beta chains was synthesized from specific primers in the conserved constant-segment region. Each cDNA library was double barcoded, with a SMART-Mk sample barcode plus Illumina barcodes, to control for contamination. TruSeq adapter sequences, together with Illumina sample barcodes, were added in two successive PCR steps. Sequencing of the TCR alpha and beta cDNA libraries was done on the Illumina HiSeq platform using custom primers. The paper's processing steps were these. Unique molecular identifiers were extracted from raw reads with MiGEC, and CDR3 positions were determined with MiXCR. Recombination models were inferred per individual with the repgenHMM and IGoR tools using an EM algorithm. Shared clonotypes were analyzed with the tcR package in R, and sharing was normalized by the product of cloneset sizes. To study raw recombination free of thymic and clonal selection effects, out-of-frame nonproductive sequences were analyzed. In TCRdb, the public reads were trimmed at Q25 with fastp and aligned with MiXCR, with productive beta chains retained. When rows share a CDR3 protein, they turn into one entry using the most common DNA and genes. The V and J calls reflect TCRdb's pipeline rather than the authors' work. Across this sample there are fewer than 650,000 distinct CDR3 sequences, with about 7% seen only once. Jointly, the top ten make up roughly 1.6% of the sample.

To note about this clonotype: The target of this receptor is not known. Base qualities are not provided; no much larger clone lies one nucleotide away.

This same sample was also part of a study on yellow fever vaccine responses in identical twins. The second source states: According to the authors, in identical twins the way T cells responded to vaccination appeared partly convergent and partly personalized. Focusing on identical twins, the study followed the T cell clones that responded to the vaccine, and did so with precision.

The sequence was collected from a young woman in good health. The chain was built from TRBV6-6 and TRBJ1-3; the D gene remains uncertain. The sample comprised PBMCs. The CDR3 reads CASRTPGNTIYF. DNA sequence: TGTGCCAGCAGAACCCCTGGAAACACCATATATTTT.